This is a list of T cell receptor beta chains from one sample in a study of shared clonotypes between healthy human individuals. Sequencing was performed with immunoSEQ multiplex PCR; in TCRdb, only in-frame clones are kept and a portion is missing. The repertoire holds about 1,900,000 clones, with approximately 94% as singletons. Material: naive CD8+ T cells sorted from blood. These receptors came from a man aged 18 to 30 in good health. CDR3s include the opening cysteine and the closing phenylalanine or tryptophan. The D gene is left open where the match is weak. A row's size may be missing; if present it is once, few, many or a size class.

j_call d_call v_call clone_size cdr3_nt cdr3_aa
TRBJ2-2 TRBD1 TRBV18 . TGTGCCAGCTCCCTATCAGGGGGCGGAACCGGGGAGCTGTTTTTT CASSLSGGGTGELFF
TRBJ2-2 . TRBV6-1 . TGTGCCAGCAGTGAGGACACCGCGAACACCGGGGAGCTGTTTTTT CASSEDTANTGELFF
TRBJ2-1 TRBD2 TRBV30 . TGTGCCTGGAGCGATCCCTTAGCGGGAGGTGGAAATGAGCAGTTCTTC CAWSDPLAGGGNEQFF
TRBJ2-1 TRBD2 TRBV4-2 . TGTGCCAGCAGCCGGCTGACGGGGGGCAATGAGCAGTTCTTC CASSRLTGGNEQFF
TRBJ2-2 . TRBV14 . TGTGCCAGCAGCCAAGCGATTAGCGTCACCGGGGAGCTGTTTTTT CASSQAISVTGELFF
TRBJ2-7 TRBD2 TRBV19 . TGTGCCACCGGGACTAGCGGGAGCTCCTACGAGCAGTACTTC CATGTSGSSYEQYF
TRBJ1-2 . TRBV10-2 . TGCGCCAGCAACCCAGGGGATGGCTATGGCTACACCTTC CASNPGDGYGYTF
TRBJ2-7 . TRBV10-1 . TGCGCCAGCAGTGATTTCGGGAGTAACGAGCAGTACTTC CASSDFGSNEQYF
TRBJ2-7 . TRBV13 once TGTGCCAGCAGCGTGGGCAGTAAATTGTACGAGCAGTACTTC CASSVGSKLYEQYF
TRBJ1-1 TRBD1 TRBV27 . TGTGCCAGCAGTCCTCAGGGGGCGGCTGAAGCTTTCTTT CASSPQGAAEAFF
TRBJ2-3 TRBD1 TRBV7-8 . TGTGCCAGCAGCGTCGACAGGGCATCGCAGTATTTT CASSVDRASQYF
TRBJ1-2 . TRBV14 . TGTGCCAGCAGCCAGGGTTCGTCTGGGCGCCGATTTAACTATGGCTACACCTTC CASSQGSSGRRFNYGYTF
TRBJ2-7 TRBD2 TRBV11-2 . TGTGCCAGCAGCTTATGGCTAGCGGGAGAGTACGAGCAGTACTTC CASSLWLAGEYEQYF
TRBJ2-1 . TRBV4-1 . TGCGCCAGCAGCCAGGGGACCTCCCTCTACAATGAGCAGTTCTTC CASSQGTSLYNEQFF
TRBJ1-2 TRBD1 TRBV28 . TGTGCCAGCAGCTTGGGACAGGGGGCGCAAGGCTACACCTTC CASSLGQGAQGYTF
TRBJ2-1 . TRBV10-2 . TGCGCCAGCAGTGGGCAGGGATTACCTTCCAGTTCTTACAATGAGCAGTTCTTC CASSGQGLPSSSYNEQFF
TRBJ2-7 . TRBV5-1 . TGCGCCAGCAGCCCCTCGACAGCCACCGGGCTAACCTACGAGCAGTACTTC CASSPSTATGLTYEQYF
TRBJ2-5 . TRBV11-1 . TGTGCCAGCAGCGCGGGGCTTGAGACCCAGTACTTC CASSAGLETQYF
TRBJ2-1 . TRBV25-1 . TGTGCCAGCAGTGGCGGGACGTCCTACAATGAGCAGTTCTTC CASSGGTSYNEQFF
TRBJ2-7 . TRBV7-8 . TGTGCCAGCAGCTTAGAGTCTACCCCCAACTACGAGCAGTACTTC CASSLESTPNYEQYF